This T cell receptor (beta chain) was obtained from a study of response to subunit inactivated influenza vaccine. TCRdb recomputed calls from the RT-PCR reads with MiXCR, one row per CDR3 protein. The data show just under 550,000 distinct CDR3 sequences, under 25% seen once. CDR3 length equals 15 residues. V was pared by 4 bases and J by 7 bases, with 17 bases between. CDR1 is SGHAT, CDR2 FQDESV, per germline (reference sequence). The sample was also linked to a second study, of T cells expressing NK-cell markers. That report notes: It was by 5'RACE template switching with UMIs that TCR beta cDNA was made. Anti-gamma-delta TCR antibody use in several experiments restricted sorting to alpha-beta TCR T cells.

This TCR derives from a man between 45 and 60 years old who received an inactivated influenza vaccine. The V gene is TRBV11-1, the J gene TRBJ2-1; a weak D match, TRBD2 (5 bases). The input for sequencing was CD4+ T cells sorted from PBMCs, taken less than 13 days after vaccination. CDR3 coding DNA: TGTGCCAGCAGCTACGAGGGCGGAGACTATAATGAGCAGTTCTTC. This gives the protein CASSYEGGDYNEQFF.